Shown below are 18 T cell receptor beta chains from a single sample sequenced in a study of CD8+ T cells in alopecia areata. The sequencing template was cDNA reverse transcribed from extracted RNA. The repertoire was sequenced with immunoSEQ multiplex PCR; TCRdb's copy has only in-frame clones and lacks some. The sample holds approximately 280,000 clones, roughly 60% seen once. Stated treatment: oral pan-JAK inhibitor, 5-10 mg twice daily. Sequences were derived from CD4+ T cells sorted from blood, sampled at week 24, from a patient treated with tofacitinib. These receptors all stem from a human donor with alopecia areata.

The chain recombines TRBV9 with TRBJ2-7; 9 nucleotides align to TRBD1. V shed 0 bases, J shed 4 bases, and the junction held 11 bases outside the gene matches. This CDR3 comprises 17 residues. Looked up from germline, CDR1 is SGDLS and CDR2 is YYNGEE. CDR3 DNA sequence: TGTGCCAGCAGCGTAGCCCTAGTGGGACAGGGAATTTACGAGCAGTACTTC. This codes for CASSVALVGQGIYEQYF.

J is TRBJ2-5 and V is TRBV29-1, with 7 bases fitting TRBD1. Per germline, CDR1 SQVTM and CDR2 ANQGSEA. V shed 7 bases, J shed 3 bases, and the junction held 14 bases outside the gene matches. There are 15 residues in the CDR3. In DNA form, the CDR3 reads TGCAGCGCGGCCAAAGCTACAGGGGTAGAAGAGACCCAGTACTTC. The encoded protein is CSAAKATGVEETQYF.

This sequence joins TRBV13 and TRBJ2-3, with D uncertain. The CDR3 extends over 16 amino acids. Trimming took off 5 bases at V and 0 bases at J, with 15 bases between the two ends. Germline CDR1 and CDR2: PRHDT and FYEKMQ (reference sequence). DNA of the CDR3: TGTGCCAGCAGCCACTACGCCCTTCCTAGCACAGATACGCAGTATTTT. Protein sequence: CASSHYALPSTDTQYF.

This clone has only a few counts. The chain links TRBV19 to TRBJ2-4, with D unclear. The V end was cut by 2 bases, the J end by 2 bases, with 22 bases between. CDR1 and CDR2 (germline): LNHDA, SQIVND (reference sequence). CDR3 length: 19 residues. The CDR3 nucleotides read TGTGCCAGTAGTATAAGAGTGAGGTCGGGCCGAGGTCCCAAAAACATTCAGTACTTC. Amino acids: CASSIRVRSGRGPKNIQYF.

Of note for this clone: The junction shows a germline mismatch at one end, possibly a read error. The chain carries TRBV4-3 and TRBJ1-6; no clear D. The CDR3 consists of 14 residues. The germline gives CDR1 LGHNA, CDR2 YSLEER. The CDR3 here is CASSQDELAPAVYF. CDR3 DNA sequence: TGCGCCAGCAGCCAAGATGAACTAGCCCCAGCCGTATACTTT.

The chain employs TRBV27 and TRBJ1-2, with TRBD1 as a possible D gene (6 bases). Germline-derived CDR1 and CDR2 are MNHEY and SMNVEV (reference sequence). Trimming removed 6 bases at V and 6 bases at J, with 14 bases between. The CDR3 contains 13 residues. The CDR3 sequence is CASRRLGGDGYTF. CDR3 in DNA: TGTGCCAGCAGACGCTTGGGGGGCGATGGCTACACCTTC.

The chain carries TRBV7-3 and TRBJ2-2, with a weak D call TRBD1 (6 bases). V was shortened by 5 bases and J by 0 bases, with 13 bases between the two germline ends. The length of the CDR3 is 16 residues. Germline-derived CDR1 and CDR2 are SGHTA and FQGTGA. The CDR3: CASSLQAGANTGELFF. Here the CDR3 DNA reads TGTGCCAGCAGCCTCCAGGCAGGGGCGAACACCGGGGAGCTGTTTTTT.

The rearrangement joins TRBV5-1 to TRBJ2-4, with TRBD1 matching over 9 bases. Trimming cost V 4 bases and J 9 bases; bases outside gene matches: 5. The germline V gene has CDR1 SGHRS and CDR2 YFSETQ. The length of the CDR3 is 13 residues. CDR3 sequence reads: CASSPGQGVIQYF. In DNA form, the CDR3 reads TGCGCCAGCAGCCCGGGACAGGGAGTCATTCAGTACTTC.

The chain links TRBV10-3 to TRBJ2-3, with D hard to call. This CDR3 has 13 amino acids. Germline-derived CDR1 and CDR2 are ENHRY and SYGVKD. The V gene lost 2 bases and the J gene lost 3 bases, with 6 bases spanning the gap. CDR3 sequence: CAISEGVTDTQYF. CDR3 DNA sequence: TGTGCCATCAGTGAGGGGGTTACAGATACGCAGTATTTT.

The chain joins TRBV2 to TRBJ2-5; D gene uncertain. This CDR3 spans 12 amino acids. With 4 bases removed from V and 13 bases from J, the gap between germline ends came to 16 bases. The germline V gene encodes CDR1 SNHLY and CDR2 FYNNEI. CDR3 DNA sequence: TGTGCCAGCAGTGGGCTAGACGGAATTCCGTACTTC. It translates to CASSGLDGIPYF.

The J gene is TRBJ1-1, the V gene TRBV30; D is ambiguous. CDR3 size: 14 residues. With 0 bases removed from V and 0 bases from J, the gap between germline ends came to 8 bases. Per germline, CDR1 GTSNPN and CDR2 SVGIG (reference sequence). DNA for the CDR3: TGTGCCTGGAGTGTAGGGATCCTGAACACTGAAGCTTTCTTT. Translated, it gives CAWSVGILNTEAFF.

This clone came up a few times. The chain uses TRBV5-4 and TRBJ2-5; D assignment may be TRBD1 or TRBD2 (6 bases each). The CDR3 has 14 residues. Germline V gene lookup returns CDR1 SGHNT and CDR2 YYREEE (reference sequence). Trimming took 0 bases from V and 6 from J, leaving 12 bases between them. The CDR3: CASSLVQGGKTQYF. The CDR3 DNA sequence: TGTGCCAGCAGCTTGGTACAGGGAGGAAAGACCCAGTACTTC.

In its sample, this clone was seen many times. This chain's CDR3 is CAWGRGNEQYF. The CDR3 nucleotides read TGTGCCTGGGGGCGGGGAAACGAGCAGTACTTC. The J gene is TRBJ2-7, the V gene TRBV30, with a weak D call TRBD2 (6 bases). The CDR3 totals 11 residues. Trimming pared 5 bases from V and 5 bases from J, leaving 10 bases between. Germline V lookup: CDR1 GTSNPN, CDR2 SVGIG (reference sequence).

The J gene is TRBJ2-1, the V gene TRBV28; 7 bases line up with TRBD2. CDR3 length: 15 residues. The J segment lost 9 bases and the V segment lost 6 bases, leaving 14 bases of the junction unmatched. The germline CDR1 and CDR2 sequences are MDHEN and SYDVKM. The CDR3 region is CASSSQGLPYGEQFF. The CDR3 bases are TGTGCCAGCAGCTCCCAGGGACTACCCTACGGTGAGCAGTTCTTC.

This clone was observed a handful of times. The chain recombines TRBV5-5 with TRBJ1-2, with D unresolved. The length of the CDR3 is 13 residues. CDR1 and CDR2 (germline): SGHKS, YYEKEE (reference sequence). V was pared by 1 base and J by 8 bases, with 12 bases between. CDR3 sequence: CASSLRWVYGYTF. The CDR3 coding sequence is TGTGCCAGCAGCTTGCGTTGGGTCTACGGCTACACCTTC.

This chain links TRBV6-5 with TRBJ2-7; unclear D gene. The germline V and J ends were trimmed by 6 bases and 4 bases, with 16 bases remaining between them. Germline CDR1 is MNHEY and CDR2 is SVGAGI. The CDR3 has 14 amino acids. CDR3 sequence (DNA): TGTGCCAGCAGCCAAAGAGCCACTACTTACGAGCAGTACTTC. Translating gives CASSQRATTYEQYF.

The chain links TRBV7-9 to TRBJ2-1; D possibly corresponds to TRBD2 (7 bases). The CDR3 contains 14 residues. Trimming left V 0 bases short and J 7 bases short, with 10 bases between. Per the germline V gene, CDR1 is SEHNR and CDR2 is FQNEAQ (reference sequence). CDR3 residues: CASSLAGGPNEQFF. CDR3 in DNA: TGTGCCAGCAGCTTAGCGGGGGGGCCGAATGAGCAGTTCTTC.

This chain uses TRBV29-1 with TRBJ2-1; perhaps TRBD1 as D (6 bases). The germline V gene has CDR1 SQVTM and CDR2 ANQGSEA. The CDR3 has 15 amino acids. Trimming shortened V by 0 bases and J by 4 bases, and 13 bases separated the two germline ends. Here the CDR3 reads CSVEDLGQMYNEQFF. CDR3 nucleotide sequence: TGCAGCGTTGAAGATCTGGGACAAATGTACAATGAGCAGTTCTTC.